The present entry profiles one T cell receptor beta chain with its context. Its antigen is currently unknown. The source of the sample is a study of shared clonotypes between healthy human individuals. As for the study in general: A donor's plate count was three for CD4 naive and three for CD4 memory; CD8 naive had two and CD8 memory one. Notes on the study in general: The generation probabilities recorded for non-shared clonotypes fell below those of clonotypes shared by all four donors.

The assay was immunoSEQ multiplex PCR, and TCRdb's table has in-frame clones only and misses some. The top ten hold less than 0.15% of the sample, which has more than 2 million clones, under 97% seen once. This receptor was obtained from a man aged 18 to 29 in good health. Sequencing used naive CD4+ T cells sorted from blood. Subset given: CD45RA+ positively selected.

The DNA for the CDR3 is TGTGCCAGCAGTTCAAGCGGGGGCTACGAGCAGTACTTC. Amino acids: CASSSSGGYEQYF. This rearrangement joins TRBV6-5 to TRBJ2-7, with 8 bases matching TRBD2. The length of the CDR3 is 13 residues. Unmatched junction bases numbered 2, after V lost 4 bases and J lost 3 bases. Germline CDR1 MNHEY, CDR2 SVGAGI.